One sample yielded the 29 T cell receptor beta chains listed below, sequenced in a study of beta chain features in type 1 diabetes. Study-wide findings and caveats: Shorter TCRB CDR3s, moderately but significantly so, were found in Type 1 diabetes patients in all four CD4+ subsets.

No antigen is known for these receptors. Expressed TCRB transcripts were sequenced after all isolated RNA was converted to cDNA. Some clones are missing from TCRdb's copy, which holds only in-frame ones; the method was immunoSEQ multiplex PCR. The sample includes over 120,000 clones, approximately 13% of them seen just once. Source material: central memory CD4+ T cells from blood. These receptors were taken from a man between 18 and 29 years old with type 1 diabetes.

This clone was picked up a small number of times. This chain links TRBV5-1 with TRBJ1-1, with D hard to call. This CDR3 spans 14 amino acids. The V and J ends lost 6 bases and 6 bases respectively, with 18 bases between them. CDR1 and CDR2 (germline): SGHRS, YFSETQ. In DNA form, the CDR3 reads TGCGCCAGCATCCCATTCCCTCCCGGGGCTGAAGCTTTCTTT. This codes for CASIPFPPGAEAFF. The whole variable domain, filled in from reference TRBV5-1 and TRBJ1-1, reads KAGVTQTPRYLIKTRGQQVTLSCSPISGHRSVSWYQQTPGQGLQFLFEYFSETQRNKGNFPGRFSGRQFSNSRSEMNVSTLELGDSALYLCASIPFPPGAEAFFGQGTRLTVV.

CDR3 region: CASSVGTSGGLTDTQYF. CDR3 sequence (DNA): TGTGCCAGCAGCGTAGGGACTAGCGGGGGCCTCACAGATACGCAGTATTTT. The chain links TRBV9 to TRBJ2-3; TRBD2 matches 13 bases. This CDR3 comprises 17 residues. J gave up 2 bases and V 0 bases, and 3 bases lay outside the gene matches. The germline gives CDR1 SGDLS, CDR2 YYNGEE.

This clone was seen more than once but under ten times. This chain links TRBV25-1 with TRBJ2-5, with D maybe TRBD2 (5 bases). The CDR3 sequence is 14 residues long. Between the trimmed V and J ends, which lost 1 base and 5 bases, there was a span of 11 bases. Germline V gene data show CDR1 as MGHDK and CDR2 as SYGVNS. CDR3 protein: CASSEFGGVETQYF. In nucleotides, the CDR3 is TGTGCCAGCAGTGAATTTGGAGGAGTGGAGACCCAGTACTTC. The full variable domain, with the rest looked up from reference TRBV25-1 and TRBJ2-5, is EADIYQTPRYLVIGTGKKITLECSQTMGHDKMYWYQQDPGMELHLIHYSYGVNSTEKGDLSSESTVSRIRTEHFPLTLESARPSHTSQYLCASSEFGGVETQYFGPGTRLLVL.

This clone turned up a few times. This chain connects TRBV7-2 to TRBJ1-2; no definite D call. Germline V gene data show CDR1 as SGHTA and CDR2 as FQGNSA. V shed 6 bases and J shed 1 base, with 12 bases lying between them. This CDR3 comprises 14 residues. The CDR3, as DNA: TGTGCCAGCAGTCCCCGACCGCTTAACTATGGCTACACCTTC. It codes for CASSPRPLNYGYTF.

The DNA for the CDR3 is TGTGCCAGCAGCTTATATCAGAATTCACCCCTCCACTTT. Protein product: CASSLYQNSPLHF. The genes are TRBV7-9 and TRBJ1-6; D gene unclear. CDR3 size: 13 residues. The V gene lost 2 bases and the J gene lost 7 bases, with 6 bases spanning the gap. The germline gives CDR1 SEHNR, CDR2 FQNEAQ (reference sequence). Looking up the rest from reference TRBV7-9 and TRBJ1-6 gives the full variable domain: DTGVSQNPRHKITKRGQNVTFRCDPISEHNRLYWYRQTLGQGPEFLTYFQNEAQLEKSRLLSDRFSAERPKGSFSTLEIQRTEQGDSAMYLCASSLYQNSPLHFGNGTRLTVT.

A few counts support this clone. This chain connects TRBV29-1 to TRBJ1-1; 7 bases are a match to TRBD1. This CDR3 has 15 amino acids. V shed 1 base, J shed 1 base, and the junction held 6 bases outside the gene matches. Germline V gene sequence: CDR1 SQVTM, CDR2 ANQGSEA. CDR3 region: CSVEGEGGANTEAFF. In nucleotides, the CDR3 is TGCAGCGTTGAAGGGGAAGGGGGCGCGAACACTGAAGCTTTCTTT.

The chain carries TRBV10-3 and TRBJ1-1, with D possibly matching TRBD1 (5 bases). Germline V gene lookup returns CDR1 ENHRY and CDR2 SYGVKD. The CDR3 runs 13 residues. The V end lost 7 bases, the J end lost 1 base, and 10 bases lay between the germline ends. CDR3 DNA sequence: TGTGCCATCAAATGGCAGGGGAACACTGAAGCTTTCTTT. It translates to CAIKWQGNTEAFF.

The chain has TRBV5-4 and TRBJ2-2, with D unclear. V was pared by 0 bases and J by 7 bases, with 13 bases between. Per germline, CDR1 SGHNT and CDR2 YYREEE (reference sequence). The CDR3 loop spans 15 amino acids. The CDR3 bases are TGTGCCAGCAGCTTGGATACAGTAATCGGCGGGGAGCTGTTTTTT. It codes for CASSLDTVIGGELFF.

The chain carries TRBV9 and TRBJ2-2; D perhaps matches TRBD2 (7 bases). CDR1 and CDR2 (germline): SGDLS, YYNGEE. V was cut by 6 bases and J by 6 bases, with 18 bases left in between. CDR3 length: 15 amino acids. The CDR3 nucleotides are TGTGCCAGCACCCAAGGGGGGGCTCTCGCCGGGGAGCTGTTTTTT. As protein: CASTQGGALAGELFF.

The chain uses TRBV21-1 and TRBJ1-2. TRBV21-1 is termed a pseudogene. This CDR3 contains 15 residues. The CDR3 nucleotides read TGTGCCAGCAGCAAAGCGCGTGAAGGAGACTATGGCTACACCTTC. As protein: CASSKAREGDYGYTF.

CDR3 loop: CASSFRGDRFNEQYF. The DNA of the CDR3 is TGTGCCAGCAGCTTTAGAGGGGACAGGTTCAACGAGCAGTACTTC. The rearrangement links TRBV7-2 to TRBJ2-7, with 8 bases lining up with TRBD1. With V trimmed by 3 bases and J by 5 bases, 9 bases remained unmatched. The CDR3 consists of 15 residues. Germline loops: CDR1 SGHTA, CDR2 FQGNSA.

The chain employs TRBV11-2 and TRBJ2-7; unclear D gene. Deletions cut 0 bases from V and 3 bases from J, with 6 bases between. CDR1 is SGHAT and CDR2 is FQNNGV in the germline V gene. The CDR3 is made up of 13 amino acids. The CDR3: CASSLDYGYEQYF. The CDR3 region has the DNA TGTGCCAGCAGCTTAGATTACGGCTACGAGCAGTACTTC.

This chain joins TRBV4-1 and TRBJ1-1; the D gene is possibly TRBD1 (5 bases). Trimming removed 0 bases at V and 8 bases at J, with 13 bases between. Germline V gene sequence: CDR1 MGHRA, CDR2 YSYEKL. The CDR3 spans 14 residues. The CDR3: CASSQDLTAREAFF. DNA of the CDR3: TGCGCCAGCAGCCAAGATCTGACAGCAAGAGAAGCTTTCTTT.

CDR3 in amino acids: CSSRKETMNTEAFF. The CDR3 region has the DNA TGCAGCTCCCGAAAGGAGACTATGAACACTGAAGCTTTCTTT. The chain uses TRBV29-1 and TRBJ1-1, with D hard to call. This CDR3 is built from 14 residues. Germline V CDR1 and CDR2: SQVTM, ANQGSEA. V was shortened by 8 bases and J by 0 bases, with 16 bases between the two germline ends.

This clone was detected only a few times. The genes are TRBV28 and TRBJ2-1, with 7 nucleotides matching TRBD2. CDR3 length: 13 residues. The J segment lost 12 bases and the V segment lost 1 base, leaving 6 bases of the junction unmatched. Looked up from germline, CDR1 is MDHEN and CDR2 is SYDVKM. The CDR3 loop reads CASSLFPGRRQFF. As DNA, the CDR3 is TGTGCCAGCAGTTTATTCCCCGGGAGGAGGCAGTTCTTC.

V and J are TRBV5-1 and TRBJ1-3; D unresolved. This CDR3 comprises 14 residues. Deletions cut 4 bases from V and 4 bases from J, with 12 bases between. Germline CDR1 is SGHRS and CDR2 is YFSETQ. The CDR3 loop is CASSQDMGGNTIYF. CDR3 DNA sequence: TGCGCCAGCAGCCAAGACATGGGCGGAAACACCATATATTTT.

The table lists this clone with many counts. The rearrangement uses TRBV14 and TRBJ2-3; D is perhaps TRBD1 (5 bases). Germline lookup yields CDR1 SGHDN and CDR2 FVKESK. The V end was cut by 3 bases, the J end by 5 bases, with 12 bases between. The CDR3 extends over 14 amino acids. CDR3 residues: CASSHRQGLDTQYF. CDR3 DNA: TGTGCCAGCAGCCACCGCCAGGGTTTAGATACGCAGTATTTT.

The chain links TRBV5-6 to TRBJ2-5; 7 bases line up with TRBD1. This CDR3 spans 13 amino acids. CDR1 SGHDT and CDR2 YYEEEE come from the germline V gene. The V and J ends lost 7 bases and 3 bases, in that order; junction bases with no gene match: 6. CDR3 residues: CASAEGAEETQYF. In nucleotides, the CDR3 is TGTGCCAGCGCTGAGGGGGCAGAAGAGACCCAGTACTTC.

This clone appeared many times. This chain's CDR3 is CASSTRTGTDTQYF. The DNA for the CDR3 is TGTGCCAGCTCTACCAGGACGGGCACAGATACGCAGTATTTT. This rearrangement joins TRBV18 to TRBJ2-3; D unresolved. Looked up from germline, CDR1 is KGHSH and CDR2 is LQKENI. The CDR3 spans 14 residues. V was pared by 6 bases and J by 1 base, with 11 bases between.

The V gene is TRBV18, the J gene TRBJ1-1; D is uncertain. The CDR3 runs to 12 residues. With 6 bases removed from V and 7 bases from J, the gap between germline ends came to 12 bases. The germline CDR1 and CDR2 sequences are KGHSH and LQKENI. The CDR3 loop is CASSPRGFEAFF. In nucleotides, the CDR3 is TGTGCCAGCTCCCCGCGCGGGTTTGAAGCTTTCTTT.

This chain joins TRBV20-1 and TRBJ1-1, with D maybe TRBD1 (5 bases). The CDR3 totals 11 residues. Trimming removed 7 bases from V and 8 bases from J, with 14 bases in between. Germline CDR1 and CDR2: DFQATT and SNEGSKA (reference sequence). Here the CDR3 reads CSVNRRGEAFF. CDR3 nucleotide sequence: TGCAGTGTCAACCGACGGGGGGAAGCTTTCTTT.

This clone has just a few counts. J is TRBJ1-1 and V is TRBV29-1, with a possible D match to TRBD1 (5 bases). V lost 5 bases and J lost 6, with 10 bases in between. CDR3 length: 11 amino acids. Looked up from germline, CDR1 is SQVTM and CDR2 is ANQGSEA. This chain's CDR3 is CSVPRAAEAFF. The DNA of the CDR3 is TGCAGCGTTCCCAGGGCGGCTGAAGCTTTCTTT.

This CDR3 is CASGRGYTEAFF. The CDR3 nucleotides read TGTGCCTCGGGGAGGGGGTACACTGAAGCTTTCTTT. The chain links TRBV25-1 to TRBJ1-1; a possible D gene is TRBD1 (6 bases). CDR1 and CDR2 from the germline V gene are MGHDK and SYGVNS. The germline V and J ends were trimmed by 11 bases and 3 bases, with 13 bases remaining between them. CDR3 length: 12 amino acids.

This clone has a handful of counts. This chain links TRBV9 with TRBJ1-2; TRBD1 matches at 7 bases. The ends lost 1 base at V and 6 bases at J; junction bases unmatched: 18. Germline CDR1 reads SGDLS; CDR2 reads YYNGEE. This CDR3 contains 18 residues. As DNA, the CDR3 is TGTGCCAGCAGCGTAATGCTTGGGAACAGGGGAGGGGTAGATGGCTACACCTTC. Residues: CASSVMLGNRGGVDGYTF.

The chain carries TRBV5-1 and TRBJ2-3, with TRBD1 matching over 7 bases. This CDR3 is built from 14 residues. Looked up from germline, CDR1 is SGHRS and CDR2 is YFSETQ. Unmatched junction bases numbered 5, after V lost 4 bases and J lost 3 bases. CDR3 coding DNA: TGCGCCAGCAGCACAGGGGATCCTACAGATACGCAGTATTTT. It translates to CASSTGDPTDTQYF.

The chain couples TRBV10-3 to TRBJ1-2; D possibly corresponds to TRBD1 (5 bases). Germline CDR1 reads ENHRY; CDR2 reads SYGVKD. Trimming left V 10 bases short and J 7 bases short, with 19 bases between. The CDR3 extends over 13 amino acids. CDR3 loop: CATRDGPQGGYTF. Written as DNA, the CDR3 is TGTGCCACCAGGGACGGGCCCCAGGGTGGCTACACCTTC.

In its sample, this clone was seen a few times. CDR3 sequence (DNA): TGTGCCTGGAGTGGGGGACACATCGGCGAAAAACTGTTTTTT. This sequence encodes CAWSGGHIGEKLFF. V gene TRBV30 combines with J gene TRBJ1-4; tentatively, D is TRBD1 (6 bases). This CDR3 spans 14 amino acids. Per the germline V gene, CDR1 is GTSNPN and CDR2 is SVGIG (reference sequence). Trimming removed 1 base at V and 8 bases at J, with 14 bases between. The full variable domain, its missing parts supplied by reference TRBV30 and TRBJ1-4, is SQTIHQWPATLVQPVGSPLSLECTVEGTSNPNLYWYRQAAGRGLQLLFYSVGIGQISSEVPQNLSASRPQDRQFILSSKKLLLSDSGFYLCAWSGGHIGEKLFFGSGTQLSVL.

This clone was detected only a few times. The chain uses TRBV5-6 and TRBJ2-1, with a possible D match to TRBD2 (5 bases). CDR1 is SGHDT, CDR2 YYEEEE, per germline. The CDR3 has 17 residues. The ends were cut back, 3 bases at V and 2 bases at J, with 18 bases in the middle. The CDR3 loop is CASSSEAEIRTYNEQFF. In DNA form, the CDR3 reads TGTGCCAGCAGCTCGGAAGCGGAAATAAGGACCTACAATGAGCAGTTCTTC.

The table lists this clone with a few counts. A read error may account for a junction end that differs from germline. The V gene is TRBV7-7, the J gene TRBJ1-1; no definite D call. Per germline, CDR1 SSHAT and CDR2 FNYEAQ (reference sequence). The CDR3 totals 13 residues. The DNA of the CDR3 is TGTGCTAGCAGCTTAGTACCAGACACTGAAGCTTTCTTT. Amino acids: CASSLVPDTEAFF.